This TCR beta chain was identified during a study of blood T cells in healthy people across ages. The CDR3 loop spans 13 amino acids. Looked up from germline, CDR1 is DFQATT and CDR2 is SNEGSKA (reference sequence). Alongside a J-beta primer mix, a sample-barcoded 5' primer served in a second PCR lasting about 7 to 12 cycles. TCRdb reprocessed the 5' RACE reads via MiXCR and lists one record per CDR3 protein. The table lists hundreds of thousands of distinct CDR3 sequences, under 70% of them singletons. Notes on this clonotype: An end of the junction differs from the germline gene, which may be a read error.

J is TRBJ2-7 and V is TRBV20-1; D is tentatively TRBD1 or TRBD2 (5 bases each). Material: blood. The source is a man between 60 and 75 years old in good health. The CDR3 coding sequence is TGCAGTACTAGAGCCGGGACGGCCTACGAGCAGTACTTC. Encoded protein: CSTRAGTAYEQYF.